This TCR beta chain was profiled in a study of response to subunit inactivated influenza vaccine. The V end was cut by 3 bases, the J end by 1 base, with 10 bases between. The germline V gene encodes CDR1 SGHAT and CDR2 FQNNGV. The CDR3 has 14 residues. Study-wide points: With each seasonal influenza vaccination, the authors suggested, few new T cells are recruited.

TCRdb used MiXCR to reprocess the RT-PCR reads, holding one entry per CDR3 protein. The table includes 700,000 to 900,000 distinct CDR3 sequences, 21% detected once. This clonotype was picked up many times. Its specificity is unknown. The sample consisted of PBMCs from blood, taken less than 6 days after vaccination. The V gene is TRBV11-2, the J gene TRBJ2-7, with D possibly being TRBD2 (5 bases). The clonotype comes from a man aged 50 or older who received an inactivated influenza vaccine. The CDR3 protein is CASSFPGWSYEQYF. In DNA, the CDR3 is TGTGCCAGCAGCTTCCCGGGGTGGTCCTACGAGCAGTACTTC.